One TCR beta chain is described in this entry. Its specificity is unknown. Repertoires were generated with immunoSEQ multiplex PCR, while TCRdb's copy carries only in-frame clones and drops some. The sample includes 110,000 to 150,000 clones, 80% to 95% of them seen just once. This sample is drawn from a study of CD4+ T cells in melanoma. Germline CDR1 is GTSNPN and CDR2 is SVGIG (reference sequence). Trimming cost V 5 bases and J 0 bases; bases outside gene matches: 4. This CDR3 region has 15 residues. Points from the study as a whole: Diverse differentiation states were reported for melanoma neoantigen-specific CD4+ T cells. A reported correlation linked neoantigen-specific CD4+ T cells to CD8+, macrophage and B cell function.

The sequence was obtained from a human donor with melanoma. The chain couples TRBV30 to TRBJ2-6, with TRBD2 identical over 7 bases. CDR3 loop: CAWSGTNSGANVLTF. The CDR3, as DNA: TGTGCCTGGTCCGGGACTAACTCTGGGGCCAACGTCCTGACTTTC.